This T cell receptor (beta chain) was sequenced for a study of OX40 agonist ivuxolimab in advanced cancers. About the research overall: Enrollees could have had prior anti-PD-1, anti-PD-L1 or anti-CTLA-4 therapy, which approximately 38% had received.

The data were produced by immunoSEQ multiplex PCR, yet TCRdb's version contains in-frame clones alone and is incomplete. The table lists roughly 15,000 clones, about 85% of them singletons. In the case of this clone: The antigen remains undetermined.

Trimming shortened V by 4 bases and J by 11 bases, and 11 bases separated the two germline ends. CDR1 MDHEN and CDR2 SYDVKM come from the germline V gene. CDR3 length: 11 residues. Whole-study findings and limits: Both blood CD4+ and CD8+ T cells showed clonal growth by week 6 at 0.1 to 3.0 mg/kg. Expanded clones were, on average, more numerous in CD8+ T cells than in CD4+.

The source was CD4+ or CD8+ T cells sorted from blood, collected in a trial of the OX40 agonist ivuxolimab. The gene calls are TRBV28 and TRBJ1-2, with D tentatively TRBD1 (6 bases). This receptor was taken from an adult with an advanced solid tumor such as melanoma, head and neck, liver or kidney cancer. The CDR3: CASSSARGYTF. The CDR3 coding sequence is TGTGCCAGCAGTTCAGCCAGGGGTTACACCTTC.